This record looks at one TCR beta chain sequence and its context. The target antigen is unknown. Germline trimming cut 9 bases from V and 3 bases from J; bases unmatched to any gene: 9. This CDR3 region has 14 residues. Germline V lookup: CDR1 SGHRS, CDR2 YFSETQ. The data derive from a study of cytomegalovirus exposure and HLA in healthy donors. Study summary: The study placed 80% to 90% of its 398 genotyped donors in the Caucasian-associated ancestry cluster.

Both 60 Vbeta primers and 13 Jbeta primers went into the PCR. Repertoires were generated with immunoSEQ multiplex PCR, while TCRdb's copy carries only in-frame clones and drops some. The sample lists around 200,000 clones, approximately 90% occurring once. Whole-study results and caveats: After further analysis at a later stage, 16,951 TCR beta sequences were associated with HLA alleles at 0.05 false discovery rate.

The sample consisted of PBMCs. The source of this sequence is a woman in her late teens or twenties in good health and CMV-seronegative. The rearrangement uses TRBV5-1 and TRBJ2-3; 8 bases are shared with TRBD2. The CDR3 sequence is CATGQTSVTDTQYF. The CDR3 region has the DNA TGCGCCACCGGACAGACTAGCGTAACAGATACGCAGTATTTT.